A single T cell receptor beta chain is shown here with its context. The target antigen is unknown. These data are taken from a study of CD8+ T cells in alopecia areata. General study points: Compared with normal scalp, lesional scalp had higher clonality and more expanded CD8+ clones.

Extracted RNA was reverse transcribed, and the resulting cDNA served as sequencing template. Measured with immunoSEQ multiplex PCR; TCRdb has only the in-frame clones, and not every one. The sample lists 150,000 to 200,000 clones; roughly 60% were seen once. Treatment: oral pan-JAK inhibitor, 5-10 mg twice daily. The V gene's germline CDR1 is SGHTA and CDR2 FQGNSA. Between the trimmed V and J ends, which lost 1 base and 6 bases, there was a span of 12 bases. The CDR3 totals 14 residues. This TCR was recovered from a human donor with alopecia areata. J is TRBJ1-2 and V is TRBV7-2; a weak D match, TRBD1 (6 bases). The specimen comprised CD4+ T cells sorted from blood, sampled at week 24, from a patient treated with tofacitinib. The CDR3 is CASSLGDRWDGYTF. CDR3 nucleotide sequence: TGTGCCAGCAGCTTAGGCGACAGGTGGGATGGCTACACCTTC.